A single sample gave rise to the 28 T cell receptor beta chains below, sequenced in a study of blood T cell repertoires in COVID-19. Here immunoSEQ multiplex PCR was the method, and the copy in TCRdb shows in-frame clones only, minus some. The data contain about 160,000 clones, 92% of them singletons. The sequenced material came from peripheral blood. These TCRs come from a man aged 25-40 years with COVID-19, enrolled during active disease.

The chain links TRBV11-2 to TRBJ2-5; perhaps TRBD2 as D (5 bases). With 1 base removed from V and 0 bases from J, the gap between germline ends came to 9 bases. The CDR3 extends over 15 amino acids. Germline CDR1 reads SGHAT; CDR2 reads FQNNGV. The CDR3 coding sequence is TGTGCCAGCAGCTTAGGCCGGAGGTACCAAGAGACCCAGTACTTC. Residues: CASSLGRRYQETQYF.

CDR3 DNA sequence: TGTGCCAGCAGCTTAGGGCTCGGGTTATACACTGAAGCTTTCTTT. This gives the protein CASSLGLGLYTEAFF. The V and J genes are TRBV7-2 and TRBJ1-1; D remains unclear. V dropped 1 base and J dropped 3 bases, with 12 bases sitting between them. The CDR3 contains 15 residues. Germline CDR1 SGHTA, CDR2 FQGNSA.

This chain links TRBV28 with TRBJ1-3; 10 bases line up with TRBD1. This CDR3 comprises 16 residues. The ends lost 5 bases at V and 3 bases at J; junction bases unmatched: 7. The germline gives CDR1 MDHEN, CDR2 SYDVKM. CDR3 bases: TGTGCCAGCAGTGAGGGGGGGACAGGGGATGGAAACACCATATATTTT. Encoded protein: CASSEGGTGDGNTIYF.

The chain joins TRBV29-1 to TRBJ2-3; no reliable D call. CDR1 and CDR2 from the germline V gene are SQVTM and ANQGSEA. The CDR3 extends over 14 amino acids. V lost 7 bases to trimming and J lost 0 bases, with 14 bases between them. CDR3 sequence (DNA): TGCAGCGCTGCGAGCGCCTCTAGCACAGATACGCAGTATTTT. Translating gives CSAASASSTDTQYF.

This chain joins TRBV11-2 and TRBJ2-1, with D perhaps TRBD1 (5 bases). The germline V gene encodes CDR1 SGHAT and CDR2 FQNNGV. V was pared by 3 bases and J by 0 bases, with 15 bases between. The CDR3 totals 17 residues. In nucleotides, the CDR3 is TGTGCCAGCAGCTTCCGCCTCCAGGGCCTCTCCTACAATGAGCAGTTCTTC. Translation: CASSFRLQGLSYNEQFF. Supplemented by reference TRBV11-2 and TRBJ2-1, the full variable domain reads EAGVAQSPRYKIIEKRQSVAFWCNPISGHATLYWYQQILGQGPKLLIQFQNNGVVDDSQLPKDRFSAERLKGVDSTLKIQPAKLEDSAVYLCASSFRLQGLSYNEQFFGPGTRLTVL.

This chain connects TRBV11-2 to TRBJ1-2; 9 positions match TRBD1. CDR1 is SGHAT, CDR2 FQNNGV, per germline. CDR3 length: 13 residues. V trimming: 4 bases; J trimming: 6 bases; junction bases outside the gene matches: 3. The CDR3 region is CASSSGQGDGYTF. The CDR3 coding sequence is TGTGCCAGCAGCTCGGGACAGGGCGATGGCTACACCTTC.

This chain connects TRBV19 to TRBJ2-7; TRBD1 matches at 12 bases. The junction had 5 bases not matched to a gene; V was cut back by 4 bases and J by 7 bases. This CDR3 region has 14 residues. Germline V gene data show CDR1 as LNHDA and CDR2 as SQIVND (reference sequence). For the CDR3, the DNA is TGTGCCAGTAGTACGGGACAGGGGGCGCGGGAGCAGTACTTC. Translating gives CASSTGQGAREQYF. Supplemented by reference TRBV19 and TRBJ2-7, the full variable domain reads DGGITQSPKYLFRKEGQNVTLSCEQNLNHDAMYWYRQDPGQGLRLIYYSQIVNDFQKGDIAEGYSVSREKKESFPLTVTSAQKNPTAFYLCASSTGQGAREQYFGPGTRLTVT.

Notes on this clone: At one of its ends the junction is not consistent with the germline gene, which may arise from a read error. The chain has TRBV14 and TRBJ1-3; 8 nucleotides match TRBD1. The germline gives CDR1 SGHDN, CDR2 FVKESK. This CDR3 has 19 residues. This CDR3 reads CASSLPPRTGLISGNTIYF. The CDR3 bases are TGTGCCAGCAGCCTTCCCCCGAGGACAGGGCTAATCTCTGGGAACACCATATATTTT.

This CDR3 is CASSLGAGEGTEAFF. The CDR3 DNA sequence: TGTGCCAGCAGCTTAGGTGCAGGGGAGGGCACTGAAGCTTTCTTT. This sequence joins TRBV11-1 and TRBJ1-1; possibly TRBD1 for D (6 bases). CDR1 and CDR2 from the germline V gene are SGHAT and FQDESV (reference sequence). The V end was cut by 1 base, the J end by 4 bases, with 13 bases between. This CDR3 contains 15 residues.

The chain employs TRBV27 and TRBJ2-1, with 7 bases aligning to TRBD1. The CDR3 sequence is 16 residues long. Germline CDR1 and CDR2: MNHEY and SMNVEV (reference sequence). J gave up 7 bases and V 6 bases, and 15 bases lay outside the gene matches. CDR3 coding DNA: TGTGCCAGCAGACTACTATCGACAGGGCCCAAGAATGAGCAGTTCTTC. Protein sequence: CASRLLSTGPKNEQFF.

The chain combines TRBV5-1 with TRBJ2-4; 12 nucleotides match TRBD2. The CDR3 is made up of 17 amino acids. V gave up 4 bases and J gave up 0 bases; unmatched junction bases: 5. Germline CDR1 reads SGHRS; CDR2 reads YFSETQ. The CDR3 DNA follows: TGCGCCAGCAGCGAAGGACTAGCGGGACTAGCCAAAAACATTCAGTACTTC. This gives the protein CASSEGLAGLAKNIQYF. The variable domain in full, completed from reference TRBV5-1 and TRBJ2-4, reads KAGVTQTPRYLIKTRGQQVTLSCSPISGHRSVSWYQQTPGQGLQFLFEYFSETQRNKGNFPGRFSGRQFSNSRSEMNVSTLELGDSALYLCASSEGLAGLAKNIQYFGAGTRLSVL.

J is TRBJ1-2 and V is TRBV7-8, with 9 positions matching TRBD1. With 1 base clipped from V and 6 bases from J, the junction kept 6 bases outside the gene matches. CDR1 is SGHVS, CDR2 FQNEAQ, per germline. This CDR3 contains 15 residues. The CDR3 region has the DNA TGTGCCAGCAGCTTAGTAGCCGGGACAGGGAATGGCTACACCTTC. Its translation is CASSLVAGTGNGYTF.

This clone has just one count. The chain carries TRBV7-9 and TRBJ2-7; 10 bases fit TRBD1. V lost 1 base, J lost 5 bases, and 8 bases stayed unmatched. Looked up from germline, CDR1 is SEHNR and CDR2 is FQNEAQ (reference sequence). The CDR3 is made up of 16 amino acids. The CDR3 DNA reads as TGTGCCAGCAGCTTAGATCTTCCGGGACAGGGGCACGAGCAGTACTTC. Encoded protein: CASSLDLPGQGHEQYF.

This clone is a singleton in its sample. The J gene is TRBJ1-2, the V gene TRBV4-3; D is unclear. Germline V gene data show CDR1 as LGHNA and CDR2 as YSLEER. Trimming stripped 4 bases from V and 4 bases from J, with 16 bases between. The CDR3 length is 15 residues. For the CDR3, the DNA is TGCGCCAGCAGCCTATTTGGAGGGCCTGGCTATGGCTACACCTTC. This codes for CASSLFGGPGYGYTF.

As to this clone: Other nucleotide sequences from this sample produce the same CDR3. V gene TRBV14 combines with J gene TRBJ1-2, with 7 bases identical to TRBD1. The V and J ends lost 4 bases and 4 bases, in that order; junction bases with no gene match: 3. CDR1 and CDR2 (germline): SGHDN, FVKESK. The length of the CDR3 is 13 residues. The CDR3 coding sequence is TGTGCCAGCAGCCCGGGACAGATCTATGGCTACACCTTC. Translation gives CASSPGQIYGYTF.

A remark on this clone: The sample holds other DNA sequences that translate to the same CDR3. This chain joins TRBV6-5 and TRBJ2-7; the match to TRBD1 covers 8 bases. With V trimmed by 2 bases and J by 3 bases, 3 bases remained unmatched. Germline V lookup: CDR1 MNHEY, CDR2 SVGAGI. The CDR3 is 14 residues long. The CDR3 region has the DNA TGTGCCAGCAGTTACGACAGGGGAATCTACGAGCAGTACTTC. It specifies CASSYDRGIYEQYF.

The genes are TRBV2 and TRBJ2-3; the D gene is possibly TRBD1 (6 bases). V lost 8 bases to trimming and J lost 3 bases, with 12 bases between them. The CDR3 consists of 13 residues. The germline V gene encodes CDR1 SNHLY and CDR2 FYNNEI. The CDR3 loop reads CASSRGATDTQYF. In DNA form, the CDR3 reads TGTGCCAGCTCCAGGGGTGCAACAGATACGCAGTATTTT.

The chain links TRBV7-2 to TRBJ2-2, with TRBD1 matching 7 bases. J was trimmed by 5 bases and V by 0 bases; bases with no gene match: 9. CDR3 length: 17 amino acids. In germline, CDR1 is SGHTA, CDR2 FQGNSA. The CDR3 bases are TGTGCCAGCAGCTTAGCGGTTAGGGGGCGTCCGACCGGGGAGCTGTTTTTT. It is translated as CASSLAVRGRPTGELFF.

The rearrangement uses TRBV19 and TRBJ1-5, with a weak D call TRBD1 (5 bases). The V and J ends lost 5 bases and 1 base respectively, with 15 bases between them. This CDR3 has 16 amino acids. Germline values: CDR1 LNHDA, CDR2 SQIVND (reference sequence). Here the CDR3 DNA reads TGTGCCAGTAGTCCCAGAGGAGGGGCGAGCAATCAGCCCCAGCATTTT. This codes for CASSPRGGASNQPQHF.

V is TRBV19 and J is TRBJ1-1; 7 bases agree with TRBD1. In germline, CDR1 is LNHDA, CDR2 SQIVND (reference sequence). With 10 bases clipped from V and 3 bases from J, the junction kept 14 bases outside the gene matches. CDR3 size: 15 residues. The DNA of the CDR3 is TGTGCCACCCGACAGGGAACGAGATCTGACACTGAAGCTTTCTTT. The encoded protein is CATRQGTRSDTEAFF.

This chain connects TRBV11-2 to TRBJ1-5; tentatively, D is TRBD1 (5 bases). This CDR3 is 14 amino acids long. Germline CDR1 SGHAT, CDR2 FQNNGV. Trimming cost V 0 bases and J 7 bases, with 10 bases left between them. CDR3 coding DNA: TGTGCCAGCAGCTTAGATCGGCAGGGCCAGCCCCAGCATTTT. Translation: CASSLDRQGQPQHF.

The chain recombines TRBV19 with TRBJ1-1, with D perhaps TRBD1 (5 bases). Germline V gene data show CDR1 as LNHDA and CDR2 as SQIVND (reference sequence). V lost 5 bases and J 1 base, leaving 8 bases between the germline ends. This CDR3 contains 13 residues. The CDR3 sequence: CASSYDRNTEAFF. As DNA, the CDR3 is TGTGCCAGTAGTTACGACAGGAACACTGAAGCTTTCTTT.

A few counts support this clone. The J gene is TRBJ1-1, the V gene TRBV7-3; D not certain. CDR1 is SGHTA and CDR2 is FQGTGA in the germline V gene. Trimming took off 3 bases at V and 0 bases at J, with 11 bases between the two ends. The CDR3 totals 15 residues. The CDR3 bases are TGTGCCAGCAGCTTGTCCGCCGCTATGAACACTGAAGCTTTCTTT. Its translation: CASSLSAAMNTEAFF.

The genes are TRBV6-5 and TRBJ2-1; TRBD2 is a possible D gene (7 bases). Germline V CDR1 and CDR2: MNHEY, SVGAGI. This CDR3 comprises 13 residues. V was pared by 4 bases and J by 7 bases, with 11 bases between. The CDR3 loop reads CASSLRGQNEQFF. In DNA, the CDR3 is TGTGCCAGCAGTTTGCGGGGGCAGAATGAGCAGTTCTTC.

This chain connects TRBV7-9 to TRBJ1-5, with TRBD1 matching 8 bases. The length of the CDR3 is 14 residues. CDR1 is SEHNR and CDR2 is FQNEAQ in the germline V gene (reference sequence). V was clipped by 5 bases and J by 8 bases; unmatched bases: 8. This chain's CDR3 is CASSRTGKGEPQHF. CDR3 nucleotide sequence: TGTGCCAGCAGCCGGACAGGGAAGGGGGAGCCCCAGCATTTT.

This clone was counted only a few times. This rearrangement joins TRBV5-1 to TRBJ2-1; a possible D gene is TRBD1 (7 bases). The germline V gene encodes CDR1 SGHRS and CDR2 YFSETQ. The CDR3 contains 14 residues. V dropped 0 bases and J dropped 6 bases, with 10 bases sitting between them. The CDR3: CASSLVEGANEQFF. Written as DNA, the CDR3 is TGCGCCAGCAGCTTGGTGGAGGGGGCCAATGAGCAGTTCTTC.

The chain has TRBV25-1 and TRBJ2-2; TRBD2 agrees at 9 bases. The CDR3 is made up of 17 amino acids. Germline assignment: CDR1 MGHDK and CDR2 SYGVNS. V lost 2 bases to trimming and J lost 5 bases; unmatched junction nucleotides: 9. CDR3 DNA: TGTGCCAGCAGTGAACTTGCGGGAGGGCCGAGGACCGGGGAGCTGTTTTTT. Amino acids: CASSELAGGPRTGELFF.

The CDR3 DNA is TGCAGCGCGATAGACAGGGCGACCCTCTACAATGAGCAGTTCTTC. Protein product: CSAIDRATLYNEQFF. The chain combines TRBV29-1 with TRBJ2-1; 7 bases align to TRBD1. After removal of 7 bases from V and 3 bases from J, the junction contained 12 bases not matched to a gene. CDR3 length equals 15 residues. CDR1 and CDR2 (germline): SQVTM, ANQGSEA.